The entry below gives a single T cell receptor (beta chain) sequence along with its context. The data stem from a study of blood T cell repertoires in COVID-19. Study overall: Samples representing acute and convalescent COVID-19 were sourced from the United States, Italy and Spain. PBMCs, B-cell-depleted T cells, or T cells were the source of the cDNA or gDNA that made up the material.

Germline values: CDR1 LNHDA, CDR2 SQIVND (reference sequence). The CDR3 is 11 residues long. V was clipped by 9 bases and J by 4 bases, with 7 bases between them. In the original processing: Researchers report that nucleated cell counts were estimated from reference gene primer amplification. TCRdb's copy holds only in-frame clones and misses some; the assay was immunoSEQ multiplex PCR. From that table come the V and J calls and clone size; the DNA was used to work out D and trimming. The data hold over 100,000 clones, with roughly 89% observed a single time. The clonotype comes from a man aged 35 to 55 with acute or convalescent COVID-19. Sequenced sample: peripheral blood. The chain uses TRBV19 and TRBJ1-3; D is ambiguous. The CDR3 coding sequence is TGTGCCAGCTGCGGGGGAAACACCATATATTTT. Protein product: CASCGGNTIYF.